This T cell receptor (beta chain) appears in the sequencing data of a study of control samples from healthy donors and cancer patients. From germline, CDR1 is SEHNR and CDR2 FQNEAQ (reference sequence). The length of the CDR3 is 15 residues. Trimming removed 3 bases from V and 8 bases from J, with 16 bases in between. The protocol was immunoSEQ multiplex PCR, while the TCRdb copy is restricted to in-frame clones and leaves out a portion. Of fewer than 200,000 clones listed, about 86% are singletons. This sequence was found in a woman in her 30s in good health. Sequenced sample: blood. The rearrangement uses TRBV7-9 and TRBJ1-4, with a weak D call TRBD1 (5 bases). The CDR3 region has the DNA TGTGCCAGCAGCTTTGGCAGCAGGGAGGGGGAAAAACTGTTTTTT. It specifies CASSFGSREGEKLFF. The whole variable domain, filled in from reference TRBV7-9 and TRBJ1-4, reads DTGVSQNPRHKITKRGQNVTFRCDPISEHNRLYWYRQTLGQGPEFLTYFQNEAQLEKSRLLSDRFSAERPKGSFSTLEIQRTEQGDSAMYLCASSFGSREGEKLFFGSGTQLSVL.